This TCR beta chain was profiled in a study of shared clonotypes between healthy human individuals (dated by TCRdb to the early 2020s). Study-level background: A couple of women and a few men aged 18 to 49 years were included in the cohort. To increase sequencing depth and limit assay-specific biases, different laboratories used diverse techniques to prepare libraries and sequence TCR repertoires. Each donor's leukapheresis produced roughly between roughly 0.94 and 9.5 billion PBMCs. For each donor, three plates each were used for CD4 naive and CD4 memory, two plates were used for CD8 naive, and one plate was used for CD8 memory. The study deeply sequenced blood TCR repertoires of five healthy adults to estimate repertoire size and the extent of clonotype sharing between individuals.

Study-wide findings and limitations: Compared with non-shared clonotypes, clonotypes shared by all four sorted-subset donors had higher generation probabilities. The small number of donors limited the genetic and exposure-history diversity represented. Naive subsets generally had larger estimated clonotype richness than memory subsets. Based on pairwise subsampling, the degree of clonotype sharing among donors was expected to be affected by sequencing depth. Sampling was restricted to blood, and TCR repertoires in tissues likely differ from the TCR repertoires found in blood. About 5% of naive CD4, around 3.6% of naive CD8, approximately 2% of memory CD4, and around 0.42% of memory CD8 clonotypes were shared across a few donors. Incomplete sequencing was indicated by rarefaction of sorted-subset datasets, despite the large sequencing depth.

Concerning this clone itself: No antigen is known for it. Base quality data are lacking; no much larger clone is found one base away. This specimen includes other DNA sequences encoding the same CDR3.

For CDR1 and CDR2, the germline V gene lists SNHLY and FYNNEI. The CDR3, from cysteine to phenylalanine, totals 11 residues. The kept DNA is CDR3 alone, 33 bases in frame from the first base. V is shortened by 2 bases, J by 5 bases, and the region joining them spans 0 bases. Using the deep immunoSEQ assay, multiplex PCR amplified TCR CDR3 regions from genomic DNA. For each cell subset, the extracted genomic DNA was distributed evenly across all wells of several immunoSEQ 96-well plates, and each plate served as one replicate. For sorted subsets, approximately 190 ng genomic DNA, equal to about 30,000 T cell genomes, was loaded into each replicate PCR. Purified libraries were quantified with a Qubit 3.0 fluorometer, sized on a Bioanalyzer 2100, and re-quantified with the KAPA Library Quantification kit. Every immunoSEQ 96-well plate was sequenced on a dedicated single-read 150-cycle Illumina NextSeq 550 flow cell. The original methods were these. Because the immunoSEQ output held only junctional sequences and lacked quality scores, the filtering could not match the filtering applied to full-length reads. Sequences were annotated with PyIR, a Python wrapper for IgBLAST v1.9, using IMGT germline references to assign V/J genes and CDR3. Reads were removed for weak V/J assignments (E-value above 1e-6), missing CDR3, stop codons, out-of-frame junctions, or ambiguous translated residues. A V3J clonotype was defined by an identical inferred V gene, J gene, and CDR3 amino acid sequence. The percentage overlap between two repertoires was calculated by dividing the number of shared unique clonotypes by the size of the smaller repertoire. Richness of each repertoire was evaluated using RTK rarefaction, the Chao1 estimator, and Recon v2.1 estimates of unobserved clonotypes. Generation probabilities for all TCRbeta clonotypes obtained by the gDNA method from a handful of donors were computed using OLGA. This is the immuneACCESS table as TCRdb keeps it, with only in-frame sequences that have V and J called. A part of the clones is gone; compared with another copy, unresolved V genes explain less than half, and the rest is unexplained. V, J and clone size reflect that table, while D and trimming were determined from the DNA. This sample has some 1,100,000 clones in its table, and around 78% of those were observed once. Under 0.6% of the sample is in the top ten clones.

Healthy HIV-negative adults with no recently reported acute infections or vaccinations were included as donors. Every donor was a Caucasian adult residing in Nashville, Tennessee, USA. Magnetic negative selection was used to enrich CD4+ T cells, after which naive cells were positively selected on CD45RA and the negative fraction became the memory subset. Blood was obtained by leukapheresis, after which PBMCs were separated by Ficoll-Histopaque density gradient centrifugation and cryopreserved in liquid nitrogen vapor phase. Analytical flow cytometry was used to check the purity and quantity of each magnetically sorted T cell population. Genomic DNA was isolated from every sorted fraction and measured by UV absorbance on a Nanodrop 2000c.

Sequencing was done on a sample of memory CD4+ T cells from PBMCs. This specimen's cell subset or site label, per the study, means: CD45RA-negative fraction. The sequence was obtained from a man younger than 35 in good health. Some clones in this sample may be carry-over from other donors' samples. The chain employs TRBV2 and TRBJ2-2, with no reliable assignment of the D segment. The nucleotide sequence is given as TGTGCCAGCAGTGAAACCGGGGAGCTGTTTTTT. The resulting protein is CASSETGELFF.